The 6 T cell receptor beta chains listed next were all sequenced from one sample in a study of T cell repertoires and HLA-DP antigens. The table came from immunoSEQ multiplex PCR; TCRdb's copy has only in-frame clones and leaves some out. The table includes about 73,000 clones, over 75% detected once. No antigen has been assigned to these receptors. Sequencing was done on a sample of CD4+ T cells from PBMCs. The receptor source for this set is a man between 60 and 75 years old in good health and CMV-seronegative.

The chain has TRBV11-3 and TRBJ2-2, with a weak D call TRBD2 (5 bases). This CDR3 spans 16 amino acids. Germline CDR1 reads SGHNT; CDR2 reads YENEEA. V shed 5 bases and J shed 6 bases, with 19 bases lying between them. The CDR3: CASSPGLIDAAGELFF. The DNA for the CDR3 is TGTGCCAGCAGCCCGGGGTTAATTGATGCGGCCGGGGAGCTGTTTTTT.

The V gene is TRBV18, the J gene TRBJ2-7, with TRBD1 matching 12 bases. Germline loops: CDR1 KGHSH, CDR2 LQKENI. The CDR3 is 14 amino acids. V trimming: 5 bases; J trimming: 5 bases; junction bases outside the gene matches: 4. This chain's CDR3 is CASSTGTGGDEQYF. The CDR3 bases are TGTGCCAGCTCAACCGGGACAGGGGGCGACGAGCAGTACTTC.

This chain uses TRBV28 with TRBJ2-3; D may be TRBD2 (6 bases). Trimming shortened V by 3 bases and J by 0 bases, and 7 bases separated the two germline ends. CDR3 length: 14 amino acids. The germline gives CDR1 MDHEN, CDR2 SYDVKM. CDR3 in amino acids: CASSFGGSTDTQYF. CDR3 bases: TGTGCCAGCAGTTTTGGGGGGAGCACAGATACGCAGTATTTT.

CDR3 sequence reads: CASRRDFVSYEQYF. CDR3 bases: TGTGCCAGCAGGCGGGACTTCGTCTCCTACGAGCAGTACTTC. The chain combines TRBV27 with TRBJ2-7; D might be TRBD2 (6 bases). Looked up from germline, CDR1 is MNHEY and CDR2 is SMNVEV (reference sequence). V lost 6 bases to trimming and J lost 0 bases, with 12 bases between them. This CDR3 is 14 amino acids long.

J is TRBJ1-6 and V is TRBV5-1; D uncertain. The CDR3 totals 14 residues. Trimming pared 0 bases from V and 7 bases from J, leaving 8 bases between. The V gene's germline CDR1 is SGHRS and CDR2 YFSETQ. The CDR3 DNA reads as TGCGCCAGCAGCTTGGACGCTACGAATTCACCCCTCCACTTT. It encodes CASSLDATNSPLHF.

There are many counts of this clone. The V gene is TRBV14, the J gene TRBJ2-1; D tentatively reads TRBD1 or TRBD2 (5 bases each). With 6 bases removed from V and 9 bases from J, the gap between germline ends came to 12 bases. The CDR3 sequence is 12 residues long. The germline CDR1 and CDR2 sequences are SGHDN and FVKESK. The chain's CDR3 is CASSYSGGEQFF. For the CDR3, the DNA is TGTGCCAGCAGTTACAGTGGGGGTGAGCAGTTCTTC.